This T cell receptor (beta chain) stems from a study of cytomegalovirus exposure and HLA in healthy donors. Study outcomes and limitations: For TCR beta chains, V- and J-gene trimming was later linked to a missense DCLRE1C variant. Beyond CMV serostatus, there was no information to go on about immune exposure. Clonal expansion was found to be greater in HLA-associated TCR beta chains than in equally common others in a later analysis. Sequencing likely caused a cluster of highly shared sequence variants.

Germline V gene data show CDR1 as SQVTM and CDR2 as ANQGSEA. Trimming took 7 bases from V and 0 from J; bases not matched to a gene: 2. The CDR3 consists of 12 residues. As to this clone: Its antigen is as yet unknown.

The study ran its PCR with 60 Vbeta and 13 Jbeta primers. The table came from immunoSEQ multiplex PCR; TCRdb's copy has only in-frame clones and leaves some out. The sample gives under 200,000 clones, approximately 80% of which show up once; under 2% is in the top ten. The origin of this receptor is a young woman in good health and CMV-seronegative. This rearrangement joins TRBV29-1 to TRBJ1-2, with TRBD1 identical over 7 bases. The sequenced sample consisted of PBMCs. CDR3 sequence: CSAGTANYGYTF. In DNA, the CDR3 is TGCAGCGCCGGGACAGCTAACTATGGCTACACCTTC.